This T cell receptor (beta chain) was identified during a study of blood T cell repertoires in COVID-19. Whole-study context: Donors in the United States, Italy and Spain gave samples during acute or convalescent COVID-19. PBMCs, B-cell-depleted T cells, or T cells were the source of the cDNA or gDNA that made up the material.

Only in-frame clones appear in the TCRdb table, and some are missing; sequencing was by immunoSEQ multiplex PCR. The sample has about 110,000 clones; more than 80% are singletons. There are 12 residues in the CDR3. Trimming took off 6 bases at V and 3 bases at J, with 9 bases between the two ends. Germline V gene data show CDR1 as KGHSH and CDR2 as LQKENI. The specimen sequenced was peripheral blood. This chain joins TRBV18 and TRBJ2-7, with D hard to call. The TCR originated in a human donor in a cohort sampled during active COVID-19. CDR3 DNA sequence: TGTGCCAGCTCGTCAAACAGCTACGAGCAGTACTTC. Translating it yields CASSSNSYEQYF. Full variable domain (outside the CDR3, taken from reference TRBV18 and TRBJ2-7): NAGVMQNPRHLVRRRGQEARLRCSPMKGHSHVYWYRQLPEEGLKFMVYLQKENIIDESGMPKERFSAEFPKEGPSILRIQQVVRGDSAAYFCASSSNSYEQYFGPGTRLTVT.